The 10 T cell receptor beta chains given below trace back to one sample, sequenced in a study of Ad26.COV2.S vaccination and SARS-CoV-2 variants. Assay used: immunoSEQ multiplex PCR; TCRdb lists only in-frame clones, some missing. This table holds about 400,000 clones, roughly 85% found once. As for treatment: over 15 received Ad26.COV2.S at low or high dose, single or two shots; 5 received placebo; per-sample allocation not given. Specimen acquisition occurred on day 63 following the initial vaccine or placebo injection. The source was peripheral blood, collected in a trial of Ad26.COV2.S vaccine versus placebo. The source of these receptors is a person aged 18-60 years who received the Ad26.COV2.S COVID-19 vaccine or a placebo.

This clone has a count of ten or more. The chain employs TRBV30 and TRBJ1-1, with D unresolved. Germline lookup yields CDR1 GTSNPN and CDR2 SVGIG (reference sequence). V was pared by 3 bases and J by 8 bases, with 7 bases between. The CDR3 spans 10 residues. This CDR3 is CAWRDGEAFF. In DNA form, the CDR3 reads TGTGCCTGGAGGGACGGAGAAGCTTTCTTT.

The chain carries TRBV2 and TRBJ1-2, with D uncertain. Per germline, CDR1 SNHLY and CDR2 FYNNEI. The CDR3 loop spans 14 amino acids. Trimming removed 2 bases at V and 3 bases at J, with 10 bases between. CDR3: CASSEWFTDYGYTF. The CDR3 DNA sequence: TGTGCCAGCAGTGAATGGTTTACGGACTATGGCTACACCTTC. Full variable domain (remainder filled in from reference TRBV2 and TRBJ1-2): EPEVTQTPSHQVTQMGQEVILRCVPISNHLYFYWYRQILGQKVEFLVSFYNNEISEKSEIFDDQFSVERPDGSNFTLKIRSTKLEDSAMYFCASSEWFTDYGYTFGSGTRLTVV.

The rearrangement joins TRBV7-9 to TRBJ1-1; 9 bases fit TRBD1. The J segment lost 4 bases and the V segment lost 5 bases, leaving 14 bases of the junction unmatched. In germline, CDR1 is SEHNR, CDR2 FQNEAQ (reference sequence). The CDR3 extends over 17 amino acids. The CDR3 is CASSPGPGTGLGTEAFF. In nucleotides, the CDR3 is TGTGCCAGCAGCCCCGGTCCCGGGACAGGGTTAGGCACTGAAGCTTTCTTT.

The V call is TRBV19, the J call TRBJ2-7; 10 nucleotides agree with TRBD2. With V trimmed by 6 bases and J by 6 bases, 11 bases remained unmatched. CDR1 and CDR2 (germline): LNHDA, SQIVND (reference sequence). This CDR3 is 15 amino acids long. CDR3 bases: TGTGCCAGTAGACCCGGTACTAGCGGGGCCGGCGAGCAGTACTTC. It codes for CASRPGTSGAGEQYF.

This clone was counted only a few times. V usage is TRBV27 and J usage is TRBJ1-2, with D maybe TRBD1 (5 bases). Germline V gene sequence: CDR1 MNHEY, CDR2 SMNVEV (reference sequence). With 7 bases removed from V and 6 bases from J, the gap between germline ends came to 15 bases. The CDR3 is made up of 13 amino acids. The CDR3 loop reads CASKASGGNGYTF. The CDR3 DNA follows: TGTGCCAGCAAGGCCAGCGGGGGAAATGGCTACACCTTC.

CDR3 sequence (DNA): TGTGCCAGCAGTTACAGTACGGTAGAATACAATGAGCAGTTCTTC. This sequence encodes CASSYSTVEYNEQFF. The chain joins TRBV6-6 to TRBJ2-1; no reliable D call. This CDR3 region has 15 residues. In germline, CDR1 is MNHNY, CDR2 SVGAGI (reference sequence). V was shortened by 2 bases and J by 4 bases, with 12 bases between the two germline ends.

The J gene is TRBJ2-5, the V gene TRBV5-4, with D maybe TRBD1 (5 bases). Germline loops: CDR1 SGHNT, CDR2 YYREEE (reference sequence). This CDR3 spans 17 amino acids. The germline V and J ends were trimmed by 4 bases and 2 bases, with 21 bases remaining between them. CDR3 sequence reads: CASSPVLVPGHQETQYF. DNA for the CDR3: TGTGCCAGCAGCCCCGTTTTAGTACCAGGGCATCAAGAGACCCAGTACTTC. The variable domain in full, completed from reference TRBV5-4 and TRBJ2-5, reads ETGVTQSPTHLIKTRGQQVTLRCSSQSGHNTVSWYQQALGQGPQFIFQYYREEENGRGNFPPRFSGLQFPNYSSELNVNALELDDSALYLCASSPVLVPGHQETQYFGPGTRLLVL.

The rearrangement joins TRBV5-1 to TRBJ2-7; D gene ambiguous. The germline V and J ends were trimmed by 0 bases and 6 bases, with 7 bases remaining between them. This CDR3 spans 12 amino acids. The germline V gene has CDR1 SGHRS and CDR2 YFSETQ. CDR3 amino acids: CASSLGFVEQYF. CDR3 DNA sequence: TGCGCCAGCAGCTTGGGGTTCGTCGAGCAGTACTTC.

The chain uses TRBV5-5 and TRBJ2-2, with D uncertain. Trimming pared 6 bases from V and 5 bases from J, leaving 20 bases between. Looked up from germline, CDR1 is SGHKS and CDR2 is YYEKEE (reference sequence). CDR3 length equals 16 residues. The CDR3 region is CASISLTGSSTGELFF. The CDR3 coding sequence is TGTGCCAGCATCTCCTTGACGGGTAGTTCGACCGGGGAGCTGTTTTTT.

V is TRBV11-3 and J is TRBJ2-7, with TRBD1 as a possible D gene (6 bases). CDR1 is SGHNT and CDR2 is YENEEA in the germline V gene. The CDR3 is 15 amino acids. V was trimmed by 2 bases and J by 5 bases, leaving 16 bases between them. The CDR3 spells CASSLPLTGLHEQYF. The CDR3 region has the DNA TGTGCCAGCAGCTTACCATTAACAGGGTTGCACGAGCAGTACTTC.